Detailed here is one TCR beta chain. Its target is not known. The entry originates in a study of OX40 agonist ivuxolimab in advanced cancers. Study as a whole: Patients got intravenous ivuxolimab at 0.01 to 10 mg/kg every 2 weeks. Cancers in dose escalation were hepatocellular, melanoma, renal cell and head and neck. The group had a mean age of about 65 years, ranged from 23 to 79, and was roughly 80% male. Study-level points and caveats: With doses of 0.1 to 3.0 mg/kg, CD4+ and CD8+ blood T cells had undergone clonal expansion by week 6.

Some clones are missing from TCRdb's copy, which holds only in-frame ones; the method was immunoSEQ multiplex PCR. The sample consists of roughly 65,000 clones, over 60% of them appearing once. This CDR3 region has 12 residues. Germline V gene data show CDR1 as ENHRY and CDR2 as SYGVKD. Trimming stripped 0 bases from V and 7 bases from J, with 6 bases between. This chain connects TRBV10-3 to TRBJ1-2; weak D call: TRBD1 (5 bases). The receptor comes from an adult with an advanced solid tumor such as melanoma, head and neck, liver or kidney cancer. The sample was CD4+ or CD8+ T cells sorted from blood, taken in a trial of the OX40 agonist ivuxolimab. This CDR3 reads CAISESGAGYTF. The CDR3 coding sequence is TGTGCCATCAGTGAGTCTGGGGCTGGCTACACCTTC.